The 6 T cell receptor beta chains reported below all come from one sample, sequenced in a study of T and B cells in COVID-19 patients. Blood genomic DNA input for TRB amplification was roughly 230-550 ng. BIOMED2 TRB-A/B primer pools were used in multiplex TRB PCR. TCRdb ran MiXCR on the multiplex PCR reads and lists one entry per CDR3 protein. Of approximately 2,300 distinct CDR3 sequences in the sample, 25% to 30% were seen once. What was sequenced was blood. The source of these receptors is a human donor with active COVID-19.

This clonotype is labeled as medium-sized. V and J are TRBV6-2 or TRBV6-3 and TRBJ2-2; 8 nucleotides agree with TRBD2. Germline loops: CDR1 MNHEY, CDR2 SVGEGT. CDR3 size: 15 residues. J was trimmed by 5 bases and V by 2 bases; bases with no gene match: 4. CDR3 nucleotides: TGTGCCAGCAGTTACGGGGCGGGAGGAACCGGGGAGCTGTTTTTT. Protein: CASSYGAGGTGELFF.

This clonotype is classed as medium-sized (0.01 to 0.1%). CDR3 region: CATSAPVTDTQYF. The CDR3 DNA sequence: TGTGCCACCAGTGCCCCAGTTACAGATACGCAGTATTTT. The J gene is TRBJ2-3, the V gene TRBV24-1; D is uncertain. Per the germline V gene, CDR1 is KGHDR and CDR2 is SFDVKD. The CDR3 totals 13 residues. The V end was cut by 5 bases, the J end by 3 bases, with 8 bases between.

This clonotype is medium-sized by share. CDR3 protein: CASRRTGGTGELFF. DNA of the CDR3: TGTGCCAGCAGGCGGACAGGGGGCACCGGGGAGCTGTTTTTT. The chain is built from TRBV6-5 and TRBJ2-2; 10 positions agree with TRBD1. The ends lost 6 bases at V and 4 bases at J; junction bases unmatched: 2. The CDR3 is 14 residues long. CDR1 is MNHEY, CDR2 SVGAGI, per germline.

The V gene is TRBV20-1, the J gene TRBJ2-7; possibly TRBD2 for D (5 bases). The germline CDR1 and CDR2 sequences are DFQATT and SNEGSKA (reference sequence). The CDR3 is made up of 14 amino acids. Trimming took off 3 bases at V and 3 bases at J, with 15 bases between the two ends. The CDR3 is CSASLGEVLYEQYF. The CDR3 coding sequence is TGCAGTGCTAGTTTGGGAGAGGTCCTCTACGAGCAGTACTTC.

This clonotype rates as medium-sized. The DNA of the CDR3 is TGCAGCGTTTCAGGAGCTCGGGGCTACACCTTC. Translation gives CSVSGARGYTF. The genes are TRBV29-1 and TRBJ1-2; no reliable D call. The CDR3 has 11 residues. Trimming pared 5 bases from V and 8 bases from J, leaving 12 bases between. Germline-derived CDR1 and CDR2 are SQVTM and ANQGSEA.

The V call is TRBV20-1, the J call TRBJ1-1; a weak D match, TRBD1 (6 bases). Looked up from germline, CDR1 is DFQATT and CDR2 is SNEGSKA (reference sequence). The CDR3 spans 14 residues. The V and J ends lost 3 bases and 5 bases respectively, with 16 bases between them. CDR3 sequence reads: CSARRGAPVTEAFF. The CDR3, as DNA: TGCAGTGCTAGGAGGGGGGCGCCAGTGACTGAAGCTTTCTTT.